Listed below are T cell receptor beta chains from one sample, sequenced in a study of T cell responses to AZD1222 COVID-19 vaccine. Some clones are missing from TCRdb's copy, which holds only in-frame ones; the method was immunoSEQ multiplex PCR. The table records 130,000 to 150,000 clones, 86% of them present only once. Sequences were derived from peripheral blood, sampled 28 days after the second AZD1222 dose. These TCRs come from an adult who received the AZD1222 COVID-19 vaccine. Both conserved end residues are part of each CDR3. The order of the fields is V gene, clone size, J gene, D gene, CDR3 protein, CDR3 DNA. A D gene is named only where the DNA matches it firmly. Clone size is given for some rows only: seen once, a few or many times, or a class if the clone is expanded.

TRBV7-9,.,TRBJ2-1,.,CASSLGSGNEQFF,TGTGCCAGCAGCTTAGGCAGTGGGAATGAGCAGTTCTTC
TRBV12-3/TRBV12-4,.,TRBJ2-1,.,CASSRPPTEQFF,TGTGCCAGCAGTCGCCCGCCTACGGAGCAGTTCTTC
TRBV27,.,TRBJ2-7,TRBD1,CASSPNRGTYEQYF,TGTGCCAGCAGTCCAAACAGGGGCACCTACGAGCAGTACTTC
TRBV5-4,once,TRBJ1-1,.,CASRYYIPGTMNTEAFF,TGTGCCAGCCGTTATTATATACCCGGAACCATGAACACTGAAGCTTTCTTT
TRBV10-1,.,TRBJ2-2,.,CASSETGAEAGELFF,TGCGCCAGCAGTGAGACGGGCGCGGAGGCCGGGGAGCTGTTTTTT
TRBV10-3,few,TRBJ1-1,.,CAISEGGVYTEAFF,TGTGCCATCAGTGAAGGAGGGGTGTACACTGAAGCTTTCTTT
TRBV9,.,TRBJ2-3,TRBD2,CASSVGLAGGQEDTQYF,TGTGCCAGCAGCGTAGGTCTAGCGGGGGGCCAGGAAGATACGCAGTATTTT
TRBV6-2/TRBV6-3,.,TRBJ1-2,TRBD1,CASSYDGQGARSYGYTF,TGTGCCAGCAGTTACGACGGACAGGGGGCGCGGAGCTATGGCTACACCTTC
TRBV5-1,.,TRBJ1-1,.,CASSLVGEAFF,TGCGCCAGCAGCTTGGTAGGTGAAGCTTTCTTT
TRBV28,.,TRBJ2-7,TRBD2,CASSFKAGGSYEQYF,TGTGCCAGCAGTTTCAAGGCGGGAGGCTCCTACGAGCAGTACTTC
TRBV5-8,.,TRBJ2-7,TRBD1,CASSYARGYEQYF,TGTGCCAGCAGCTACGCCAGGGGGTACGAGCAGTACTTC
TRBV2,.,TRBJ2-5,TRBD2,CASRTGLRGETQYF,TGTGCCAGCAGGACGGGACTACGGGGTGAGACCCAGTACTTC
TRBV11-3,few,TRBJ2-3,.,CASSLGTGGTDTQYF,TGTGCCAGCAGCTTGGGTACAGGCGGCACAGATACGCAGTATTTT
TRBV9,.,TRBJ2-7,TRBD1,CASEPGQYIEQYF,TGTGCCAGCGAACCGGGACAGTACATCGAGCAGTACTTC
TRBV11-2,.,TRBJ2-2,TRBD1,CASSLDWTGDTGELFF,TGTGCCAGCAGCTTAGACTGGACAGGGGACACCGGGGAGCTGTTTTTT
TRBV7-9,.,TRBJ1-4,TRBD1,CASSRDSSEKLFF,TGTGCCAGCAGCCGGGACAGCTCTGAAAAACTGTTTTTT
TRBV19,few,TRBJ1-2,TRBD1,CASRAGQGVLGYTF,TGTGCCAGTAGGGCCGGACAGGGGGTCTTGGGCTACACCTTC
TRBV7-2,.,TRBJ2-3,.,CASSSGGNTQYF,TGTGCCAGCAGCTCGGGTGGGAATACGCAGTATTTT
TRBV25-1,.,TRBJ1-2,TRBD1,CASSEPGQGVYGYTF,TGTGCCAGCAGTGAACCGGGACAGGGAGTCTATGGCTACACCTTC
TRBV30,.,TRBJ2-7,.,CAWSVPDALRYEQYF,TGTGCCTGGAGTGTACCCGATGCCCTTAGGTACGAGCAGTACTTC
TRBV9,.,TRBJ2-1,.,CVSGSYNEQFF,TGTGTTAGCGGCTCCTACAATGAGCAGTTCTTC
TRBV4-1,.,TRBJ2-5,TRBD1,CASSFPAKTGEETQYF,TGCGCCAGCAGCTTCCCAGCCAAGACAGGGGAAGAGACCCAGTACTTC
TRBV18,.,TRBJ1-2,TRBD1,CASSPRTGGNYGYTF,TGTGCCAGCTCACCCCGGACAGGGGGTAACTATGGCTACACCTTC
TRBV7-2,.,TRBJ1-3,.,CASSLDPGGGNTIYF,TGTGCCAGCAGCTTAGACCCGGGGGGAGGAAACACCATATATTTT
TRBV7-2,.,TRBJ2-7,.,CASSLSGGGYEQYF,TGTGCCAGCAGCTTAAGTGGGGGAGGATACGAGCAGTACTTC
TRBV30,.,TRBJ2-7,.,CAWGRMTYEQYF,TGTGCCTGGGGCAGGATGACCTACGAGCAGTACTTC
TRBV9,.,TRBJ1-1,.,CASSVYVEDTEAFF,TGTGCCAGCAGCGTATATGTAGAGGACACTGAAGCTTTCTTT
TRBV6-5,.,TRBJ2-7,.,CASIFPGNSYEQYF,TGTGCCAGCATCTTCCCCGGGAACTCCTACGAGCAGTACTTC